These 26 T cell receptor beta chains share one sample of origin, sequenced in a study of control samples from healthy donors and cancer patients. The data were produced by immunoSEQ multiplex PCR, yet TCRdb's version contains in-frame clones alone and is incomplete. The sample lists around 52,000 clones; around 90% were seen once. Sequencing was performed on PBMCs. These TCRs come from a man aged 30 to 39 with colorectal cancer.

The chain recombines TRBV5-5 with TRBJ2-7; D unresolved. The germline V and J ends were trimmed by 0 bases and 4 bases, with 5 bases remaining between them. Germline V lookup: CDR1 SGHKS, CDR2 YYEKEE (reference sequence). The CDR3 spans 12 residues. This chain's CDR3 is CASSLVGYEQYF. CDR3 nucleotide sequence: TGTGCCAGCAGCTTGGTTGGATACGAGCAGTACTTC.

The chain combines TRBV5-1 with TRBJ1-2, with a weak D call TRBD1 (6 bases). Trimming removed 4 bases at V and 5 bases at J, with 18 bases between. CDR3 length equals 15 residues. Germline V gene sequence: CDR1 SGHRS, CDR2 YFSETQ. The CDR3, as DNA: TGCGCCAGCAGCCCCGCCTGGGGGCCAGGGTATGGCTACACCTTC. Translated, it gives CASSPAWGPGYGYTF.

This clone was detected only a few times. The chain uses TRBV6-5 and TRBJ2-1; TRBD2 is a possible D gene (5 bases). The ends were cut back, 6 bases at V and 4 bases at J, with 13 bases in the middle. The germline V gene encodes CDR1 MNHEY and CDR2 SVGAGI. This CDR3 region has 14 residues. CDR3 sequence: CASSPEGLYNEQFF. CDR3 nucleotides: TGTGCCAGCAGCCCCGAGGGTCTGTACAATGAGCAGTTCTTC.

DNA for the CDR3: TGTGCCAGCAGCTCCGGGACAGGGGGCCACGAGCAGTACGTC. Translating gives CASSSGTGGHEQYV. The chain uses TRBV3-1 (or the pseudogene TRBV3-2) and TRBJ2-7; TRBD1 aligns across 12 bases. J lost 5 bases, V lost 5 bases, and 4 bases had no gene match. This CDR3 spans 14 amino acids. Germline CDR1 is LGHDT and CDR2 is YNNKEL (reference sequence).

The CDR3 protein is CASSQGGLRTDTQYF. CDR3 nucleotides: TGTGCCAGCAGCCAAGGAGGACTACGCACAGATACGCAGTATTTT. The chain links TRBV3-1 (or the pseudogene TRBV3-2) to TRBJ2-3; D might be TRBD2 (6 bases). CDR3 length: 15 residues. Germline lookup yields CDR1 LGHDT and CDR2 YNNKEL (reference sequence). Trimming removed 1 base from V and 1 base from J, with 9 bases in between.

This chain connects TRBV7-9 to TRBJ1-2; tentatively, D is TRBD1 (5 bases). CDR1 SEHNR and CDR2 FQNEAQ come from the germline V gene (reference sequence). Trimming took off 4 bases at V and 4 bases at J, with 16 bases between the two ends. The CDR3 is 15 residues long. The CDR3 loop reads CASSSLGQEIYGYTF. The CDR3 coding sequence is TGTGCCAGCAGCTCACTAGGACAAGAAATCTATGGCTACACCTTC. Looking up the rest from reference TRBV7-9 and TRBJ1-2 gives the full variable domain: DTGVSQNPRHKITKRGQNVTFRCDPISEHNRLYWYRQTLGQGPEFLTYFQNEAQLEKSRLLSDRFSAERPKGSFSTLEIQRTEQGDSAMYLCASSSLGQEIYGYTFGSGTRLTVV.

This clone was picked up one time. The V gene is TRBV5-1, the J gene TRBJ2-1; TRBD2 is a possible D gene (7 bases). The CDR3 extends over 17 amino acids. Germline V gene data show CDR1 as SGHRS and CDR2 as YFSETQ. V shed 4 bases and J shed 0 bases, with 17 bases lying between them. The CDR3 loop reads CASSELGGASSYNEQFF. The CDR3 DNA reads TGCGCCAGCAGCGAGTTGGGGGGGGCGAGCTCCTACAATGAGCAGTTCTTC.

The rearrangement uses TRBV5-1 and TRBJ2-6; D unresolved. Germline-derived CDR1 and CDR2 are SGHRS and YFSETQ. This CDR3 contains 14 residues. The V gene lost 4 bases and the J gene lost 12 bases, with 17 bases spanning the gap. DNA of the CDR3: TGCGCCAGCAGCGCAACTCCGGGTTTAAGCGTCCTGACTTTC. Translating it yields CASSATPGLSVLTF.

The CDR3 nucleotides read TGCGCCAGCAGCCAAAACAGGGAGGATGATGGCTACACCTTC. Translating gives CASSQNREDDGYTF. The chain combines TRBV4-1 with TRBJ1-2; D might be TRBD1 (6 bases). V was cut by 2 bases and J by 6 bases, with 13 bases left in between. CDR3 length equals 14 residues. Germline CDR1 is MGHRA and CDR2 is YSYEKL.

This chain uses TRBV5-5 with TRBJ2-2, with TRBD1 matching 7 bases. Germline CDR1 and CDR2: SGHKS and YYEKEE (reference sequence). Trimming took 4 bases from V and 1 from J; bases not matched to a gene: 13. The CDR3 loop spans 18 amino acids. In DNA, the CDR3 is TGTGCCAGCAGCCGGGGTCGAACCGGGACAGTGAACACCGGGGAGCTGTTTTTT. The encoded protein is CASSRGRTGTVNTGELFF. Based on the CDR3 plus reference TRBV5-5 and TRBJ2-2, the full variable domain is DAGVTQSPTHLIKTRGQQVTLRCSPISGHKSVSWYQQVLGQGPQFIFQYYEKEERGRGNFPDRFSARQFPNYSSELNVNALLLGDSALYLCASSRGRTGTVNTGELFFGEGSRLTVL.

V gene TRBV10-3 combines with J gene TRBJ1-5; 8 nucleotides align to TRBD1. The V gene's germline CDR1 is ENHRY and CDR2 SYGVKD. The CDR3 has 15 residues. The junction had 9 bases not matched to a gene; V was cut back by 11 bases and J by 0 bases. The CDR3 loop is CADARTGNSNQPQHF. The CDR3 coding sequence is TGTGCCGACGCGAGGACAGGGAATAGCAATCAGCCCCAGCATTTT.

This rearrangement joins TRBV5-1 to TRBJ2-7; 8 bases are shared with TRBD1. The CDR3 covers 15 residues. Germline CDR1 reads SGHRS; CDR2 reads YFSETQ. Trimming removed 0 bases from V and 7 bases from J; junction bases left unmatched: 9. CDR3: CASSLGGQDLGEQYF. CDR3 DNA: TGCGCCAGCAGCTTGGGGGGACAGGACTTGGGAGAGCAGTACTTC.

The chain couples TRBV5-4 to TRBJ1-2; D is undetermined. V lost 3 bases and J 2 bases, leaving 11 bases between the germline ends. CDR1 is SGHNT, CDR2 YYREEE, per germline (reference sequence). CDR3 length equals 14 residues. CDR3 residues: CASSSGSRNYGYTF. Here the CDR3 DNA reads TGTGCCAGCAGCTCGGGATCCAGAAACTATGGCTACACCTTC.

Here the CDR3 DNA reads TGTGCCAGCTCACCACGCCCGGCCGCCTACGAGCAGTACGTC. Its translation is CASSPRPAAYEQYV. V usage is TRBV18 and J usage is TRBJ2-7; D call uncertain. V lost 1 base and J 2 bases, leaving 9 bases between the germline ends. This CDR3 is built from 14 residues. Germline loops: CDR1 KGHSH, CDR2 LQKENI.

This clone was detected once. The CDR3 loop is CASSPSLGGNIQYF. CDR3 DNA: TGCGCCAGCAGTCCCTCTCTAGGGGGGAACATTCAGTACTTC. This chain links TRBV4-3 with TRBJ2-4; perhaps D is TRBD1 or TRBD2 (6 bases each). Germline V gives CDR1 LGHNA, CDR2 YSLEER. The CDR3 spans 14 residues. Deletions cut 6 bases from V and 7 bases from J, with 16 bases between.

This clone was seen a single time. The V and J genes are TRBV6-4 and TRBJ1-3; no clear D gene. This CDR3 has 16 amino acids. The germline gives CDR1 MRHNA, CDR2 SNTAGT. Trimming took off 9 bases at V and 0 bases at J, with 18 bases between the two ends. CDR3 DNA sequence: TGTGCCAGACCTTCAAGTTTTGGGCTCTCTGGAAACACCATATATTTT. Amino acids: CARPSSFGLSGNTIYF.

The V and J genes are TRBV19 and TRBJ1-2, with 9 bases fitting TRBD1. Losses at the gene ends were 7 bases for V and 2 bases for J; bases not matched to a gene: 8. The CDR3 covers 15 residues. Germline-derived CDR1 and CDR2 are LNHDA and SQIVND (reference sequence). The CDR3: CASTQGDRDNYGYTF. DNA for the CDR3: TGTGCCAGTACCCAAGGGGACAGGGACAACTATGGCTACACCTTC.

The rearrangement uses TRBV9 and TRBJ2-3; the match to TRBD1 covers 9 bases. CDR1 is SGDLS and CDR2 is YYNGEE in the germline V gene. This CDR3 has 14 residues. V gave up 3 bases and J gave up 8 bases; unmatched junction bases: 7. CDR3 region: CASSGTPDRGTQYF. Here the CDR3 DNA reads TGTGCCAGCAGCGGAACCCCGGACAGGGGTACGCAGTATTTT.

The chain employs TRBV5-1 and TRBJ2-1, with D hard to call. Germline assignment: CDR1 SGHRS and CDR2 YFSETQ. The CDR3 covers 12 residues. V lost 4 bases and J lost 6, with 8 bases in between. In DNA form, the CDR3 reads TGCGCCAGCAGCAAAATCCCCAATGAGCAGTTCTTC. Translating it yields CASSKIPNEQFF. The full variable domain, its missing parts supplied by reference TRBV5-1 and TRBJ2-1, is KAGVTQTPRYLIKTRGQQVTLSCSPISGHRSVSWYQQTPGQGLQFLFEYFSETQRNKGNFPGRFSGRQFSNSRSEMNVSTLELGDSALYLCASSKIPNEQFFGPGTRLTVL.

This clone appeared a single time. J is TRBJ2-7 and V is TRBV5-4, with a possible D match to TRBD1 (6 bases). The V and J ends lost 3 bases and 0 bases respectively, with 10 bases between them. This CDR3 is 14 amino acids long. Germline assignment: CDR1 SGHNT and CDR2 YYREEE (reference sequence). DNA for the CDR3: TGTGCCAGCAGCTGGGACATAAGCTCCTACGAGCAGTACGTC. Residues: CASSWDISSYEQYV.

This rearrangement joins TRBV11-2 to TRBJ1-5; D is unresolved. Germline CDR1 reads SGHAT; CDR2 reads FQNNGV. Trimming took 3 bases from V and 4 from J, leaving 16 bases between them. CDR3 length: 16 amino acids. The CDR3 bases are TGTGCCAGCAGCTTCGATATTGGCGCGGAAAATCAGCCCCAGCATTTT. Translating gives CASSFDIGAENQPQHF.

This chain uses TRBV6-4 with TRBJ2-1; 11 bases line up with TRBD2. The J segment lost 4 bases and the V segment lost 5 bases, leaving 4 bases of the junction unmatched. CDR1 MRHNA and CDR2 SNTAGT come from the germline V gene. The CDR3 loop spans 15 amino acids. CDR3 sequence (DNA): TGTGCCAGCAGTCGGACTAGCGGGCTTTACAATGAGCAGTTCTTC. Encoded protein: CASSRTSGLYNEQFF.

The CDR3 DNA is TGTGCCAGCAGCGCCAGGACAGGGGTGAATGGCTACACCTTC. It yields the protein CASSARTGVNGYTF. The chain couples TRBV7-2 to TRBJ1-2, with 9 nucleotides matching TRBD1. The CDR3 has 14 amino acids. CDR1 and CDR2 (germline): SGHTA, FQGNSA. Germline trimming cut 5 bases from V and 6 bases from J; bases unmatched to any gene: 7.

CDR3 residues: CATSDSHGGGNTEAFF. In nucleotides, the CDR3 is TGTGCCACCAGTGATTCTCATGGGGGAGGGAACACTGAAGCTTTCTTT. This sequence joins TRBV24-1 and TRBJ1-1, with a possible D match to TRBD1 (5 bases). CDR3 length: 16 residues. The germline V and J ends were trimmed by 2 bases and 1 base, with 13 bases remaining between them. Germline CDR1 KGHDR, CDR2 SFDVKD.

The J gene is TRBJ1-1, the V gene TRBV9; TRBD1 is a possible D gene (5 bases). Trimming removed 3 bases from V and 2 bases from J, with 14 bases in between. The germline V gene encodes CDR1 SGDLS and CDR2 YYNGEE. The CDR3 contains 15 residues. The CDR3 is CASSGGGLGNTEAFF. Written as DNA, the CDR3 is TGTGCCAGCAGCGGTGGGGGGTTGGGCAACACTGAAGCTTTCTTT.

J is TRBJ1-4 and V is TRBV6-5; D not certain. Deletions cut 4 bases from V and 6 bases from J, with 12 bases between. From germline, CDR1 is MNHEY and CDR2 SVGAGI. The CDR3 loop spans 14 amino acids. The CDR3 DNA follows: TGTGCCAGCAGTTCCATCGGAAACGATGAAAAACTGTTTTTT. Its protein is CASSSIGNDEKLFF.